Here is one TCR beta chain with its context. The antigen remains undetermined. It may be a read error: a sequence one base away is much more abundant. These data come from a study of regulatory T cells in long-lasting Graves disease. Study-wide points: Whereas new patients shared 800 to 1,000 public clonotypes, persistent patients shared more, at some 2,700.

The time point denotes: newly diagnosed GD, antithyroid drugs for less than 3 months. The TCR library was made from RNA that had been extracted from PBMCs in TRIzol. Arm-PCR of CDR3 regions and iRepertoire HTBI primers were used to build TCR beta libraries. From the multiplex PCR reads, TCRdb called clonotypes with MiXCR, one entry per CDR3 protein. Among approximately 300,000 distinct CDR3 sequences, 18% were seen once, and the ten largest hold more than 30%. This material consisted of peripheral blood mononuclear cells (PBMCs), taken at new diagnosis, from a patient treated with antithyroid drugs. The receptor's source is a female donor with Graves disease.

The CDR3 protein is CAASERGRDNEQFF. The CDR3 nucleotides read TGTGCCGCCAGTGAAAGGGGGCGGGACAATGAGCAGTTCTTC. V is TRBV6-1 and J is TRBJ2-1; 7 nucleotides align to TRBD1. Trimming at V came to 11 bases and at J to 5 bases, leaving 12 bases not matched to a gene. The CDR3 runs 14 residues. Germline assignment: CDR1 MNHNS and CDR2 SASEGT.